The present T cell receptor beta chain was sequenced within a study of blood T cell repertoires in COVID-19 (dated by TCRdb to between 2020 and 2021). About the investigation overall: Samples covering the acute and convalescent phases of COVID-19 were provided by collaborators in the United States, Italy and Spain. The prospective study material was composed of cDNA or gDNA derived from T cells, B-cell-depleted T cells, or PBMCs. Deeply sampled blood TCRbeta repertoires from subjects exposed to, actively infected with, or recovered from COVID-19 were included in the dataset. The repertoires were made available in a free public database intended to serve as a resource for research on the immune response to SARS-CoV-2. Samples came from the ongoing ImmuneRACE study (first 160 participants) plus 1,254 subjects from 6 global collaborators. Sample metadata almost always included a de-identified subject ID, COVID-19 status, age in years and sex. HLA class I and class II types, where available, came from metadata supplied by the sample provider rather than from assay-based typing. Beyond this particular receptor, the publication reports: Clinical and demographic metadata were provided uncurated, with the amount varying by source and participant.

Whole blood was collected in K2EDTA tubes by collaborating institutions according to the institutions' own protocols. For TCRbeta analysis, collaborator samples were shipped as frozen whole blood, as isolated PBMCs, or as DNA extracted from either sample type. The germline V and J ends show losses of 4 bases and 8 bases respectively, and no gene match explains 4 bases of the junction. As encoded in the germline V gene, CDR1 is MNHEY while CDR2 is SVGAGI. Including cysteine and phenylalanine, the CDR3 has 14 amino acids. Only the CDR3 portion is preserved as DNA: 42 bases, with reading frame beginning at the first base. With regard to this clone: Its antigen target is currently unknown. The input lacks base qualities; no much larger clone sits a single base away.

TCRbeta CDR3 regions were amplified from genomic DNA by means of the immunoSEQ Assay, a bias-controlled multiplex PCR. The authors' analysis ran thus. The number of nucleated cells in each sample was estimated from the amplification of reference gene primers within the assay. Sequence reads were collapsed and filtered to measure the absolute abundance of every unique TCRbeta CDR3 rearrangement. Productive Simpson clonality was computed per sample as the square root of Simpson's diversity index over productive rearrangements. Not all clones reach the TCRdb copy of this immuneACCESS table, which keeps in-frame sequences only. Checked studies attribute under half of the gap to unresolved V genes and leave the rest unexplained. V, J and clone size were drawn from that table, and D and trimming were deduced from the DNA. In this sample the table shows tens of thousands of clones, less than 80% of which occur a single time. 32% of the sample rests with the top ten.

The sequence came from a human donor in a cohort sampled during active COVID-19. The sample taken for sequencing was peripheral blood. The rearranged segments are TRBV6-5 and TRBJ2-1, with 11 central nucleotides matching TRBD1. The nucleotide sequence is TGTGCCAGCAGTTCGCGGACAGGGGGCTATGAGCAGTTCTTC. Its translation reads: CASSSRTGGYEQFF.